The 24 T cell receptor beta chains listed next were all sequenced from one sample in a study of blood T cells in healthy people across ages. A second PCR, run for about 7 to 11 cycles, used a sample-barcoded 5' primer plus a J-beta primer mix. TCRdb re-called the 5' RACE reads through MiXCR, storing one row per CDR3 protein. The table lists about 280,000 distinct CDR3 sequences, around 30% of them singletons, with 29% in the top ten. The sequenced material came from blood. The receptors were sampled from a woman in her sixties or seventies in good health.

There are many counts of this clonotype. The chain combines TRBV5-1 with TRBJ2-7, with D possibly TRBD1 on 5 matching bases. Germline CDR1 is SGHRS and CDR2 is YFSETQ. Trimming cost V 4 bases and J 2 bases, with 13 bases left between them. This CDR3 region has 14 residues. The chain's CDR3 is CASSPGAIAYEQYF. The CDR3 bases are TGCGCCAGCAGCCCTGGGGCTATCGCCTACGAGCAGTACTTC.

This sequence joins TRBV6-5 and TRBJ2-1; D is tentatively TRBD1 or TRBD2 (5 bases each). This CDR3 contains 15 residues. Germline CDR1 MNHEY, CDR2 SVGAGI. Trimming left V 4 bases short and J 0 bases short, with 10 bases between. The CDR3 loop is CASSWDLSSYNEQFF. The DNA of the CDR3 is TGTGCCAGCAGTTGGGACCTCAGCTCCTACAATGAGCAGTTCTTC.

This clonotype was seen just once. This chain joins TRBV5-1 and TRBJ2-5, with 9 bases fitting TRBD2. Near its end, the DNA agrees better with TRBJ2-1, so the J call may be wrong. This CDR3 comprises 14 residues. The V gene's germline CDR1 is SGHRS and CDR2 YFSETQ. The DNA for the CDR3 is TGCGCCAGCAGCTTGGCCAGCGGGAGGAATGAGCAGTTCTTC. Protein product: CASSLASGRNEQFF.

The CDR3 sequence is CASSPDSLYGYTF. Written as DNA, the CDR3 is TGTGCCAGCAGTCCGGACTCTTTATATGGCTACACCTTC. This chain connects TRBV6-2 or TRBV6-3 to TRBJ1-2; D is undetermined. Germline V gene lookup returns CDR1 MNHEY and CDR2 SVGEGT. The CDR3 is made up of 13 amino acids. Trimming took off 5 bases at V and 5 bases at J, with 12 bases between the two ends.

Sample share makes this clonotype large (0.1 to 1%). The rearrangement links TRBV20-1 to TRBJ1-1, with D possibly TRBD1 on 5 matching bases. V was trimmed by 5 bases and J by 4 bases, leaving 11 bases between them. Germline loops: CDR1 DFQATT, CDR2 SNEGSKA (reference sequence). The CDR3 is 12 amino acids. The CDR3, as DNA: TGCAGTGCTGGCGGGGGGACCACTGAAGCTTTCTTT. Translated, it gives CSAGGGTTEAFF.

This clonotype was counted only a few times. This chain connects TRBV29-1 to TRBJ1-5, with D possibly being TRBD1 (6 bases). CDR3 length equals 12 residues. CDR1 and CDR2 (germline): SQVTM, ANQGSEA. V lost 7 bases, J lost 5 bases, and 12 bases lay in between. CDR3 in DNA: TGCAGCGCCGGGACACAAGATCAGCCCCAGCATTTT. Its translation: CSAGTQDQPQHF.

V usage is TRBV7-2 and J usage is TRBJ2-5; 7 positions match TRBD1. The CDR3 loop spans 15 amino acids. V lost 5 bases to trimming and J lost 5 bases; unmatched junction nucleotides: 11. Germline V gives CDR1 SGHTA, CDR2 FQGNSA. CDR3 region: CASSAGDSLLETQYF. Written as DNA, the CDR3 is TGTGCCAGCAGCGCAGGGGACAGTCTCTTGGAGACCCAGTACTTC.

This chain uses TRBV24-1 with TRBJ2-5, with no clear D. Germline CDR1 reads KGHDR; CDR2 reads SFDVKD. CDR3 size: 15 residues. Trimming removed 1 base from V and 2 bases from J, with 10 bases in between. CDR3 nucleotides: TGTGCCACCAGTGATTTTGGTACAGCACAAGAGACCCAGTACTTC. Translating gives CATSDFGTAQETQYF.

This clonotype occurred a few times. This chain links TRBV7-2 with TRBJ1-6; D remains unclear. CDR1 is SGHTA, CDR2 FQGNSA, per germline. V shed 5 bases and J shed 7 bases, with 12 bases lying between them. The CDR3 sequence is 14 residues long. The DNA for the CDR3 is TGTGCCAGCAGCCCACTCCAGTCAAATTCACCCCTCCACTTT. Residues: CASSPLQSNSPLHF.

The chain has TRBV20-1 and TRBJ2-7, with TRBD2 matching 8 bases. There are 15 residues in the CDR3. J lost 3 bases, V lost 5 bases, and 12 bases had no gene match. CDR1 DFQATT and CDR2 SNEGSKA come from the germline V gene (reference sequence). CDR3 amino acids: CSAAPLAAKNYEQYF. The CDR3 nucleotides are TGCAGTGCTGCTCCACTAGCGGCAAAGAACTACGAGCAGTACTTC.

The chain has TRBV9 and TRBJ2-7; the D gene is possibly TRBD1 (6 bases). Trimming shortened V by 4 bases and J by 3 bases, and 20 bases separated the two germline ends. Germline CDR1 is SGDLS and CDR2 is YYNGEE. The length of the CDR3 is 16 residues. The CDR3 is CASSIHRQAPHYEQYF. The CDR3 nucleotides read TGTGCCAGCAGCATACACCGACAGGCCCCCCACTACGAGCAGTACTTC.

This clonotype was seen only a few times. CDR3 in amino acids: CSARALRPTARVDGYTF. CDR3 coding DNA: TGCAGTGCTAGAGCCCTGCGCCCGACGGCCAGGGTAGATGGCTACACCTTC. V gene TRBV20-1 combines with J gene TRBJ1-2; TRBD1 might be the D (5 bases). The V end lost 1 base, the J end lost 6 bases, and 24 bases lay between the germline ends. CDR1 DFQATT and CDR2 SNEGSKA come from the germline V gene (reference sequence). CDR3 length: 17 amino acids.

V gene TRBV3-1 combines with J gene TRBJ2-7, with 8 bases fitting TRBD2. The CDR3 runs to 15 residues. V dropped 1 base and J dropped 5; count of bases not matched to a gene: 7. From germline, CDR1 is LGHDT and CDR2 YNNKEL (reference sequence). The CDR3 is CASSQGSAGVDEQYF. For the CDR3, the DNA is TGTGCCAGCAGCCAAGGATCAGCGGGAGTGGACGAGCAGTACTTC.

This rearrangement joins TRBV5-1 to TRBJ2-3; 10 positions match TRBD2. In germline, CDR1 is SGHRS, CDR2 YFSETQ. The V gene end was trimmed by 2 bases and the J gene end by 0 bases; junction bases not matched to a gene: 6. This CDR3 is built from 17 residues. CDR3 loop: CASSFGLAVPSTDTQYF. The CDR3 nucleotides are TGCGCCAGCAGCTTTGGACTAGCGGTACCAAGCACAGATACGCAGTATTTT.

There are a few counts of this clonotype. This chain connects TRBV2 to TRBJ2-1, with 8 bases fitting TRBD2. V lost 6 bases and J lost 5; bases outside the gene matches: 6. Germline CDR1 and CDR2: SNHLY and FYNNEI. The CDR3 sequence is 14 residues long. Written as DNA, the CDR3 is TGTGCCAGCAGCACGACTAGCGCTAACAATGAGCAGTTCTTC. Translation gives CASSTTSANNEQFF.

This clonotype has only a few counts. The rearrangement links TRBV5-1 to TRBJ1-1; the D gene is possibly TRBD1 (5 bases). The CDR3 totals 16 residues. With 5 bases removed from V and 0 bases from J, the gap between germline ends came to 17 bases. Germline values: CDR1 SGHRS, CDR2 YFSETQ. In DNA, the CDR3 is TGCGCCAGCAGTTTAGGTCGACAGCTCTTGAACACTGAAGCTTTCTTT. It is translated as CASSLGRQLLNTEAFF.

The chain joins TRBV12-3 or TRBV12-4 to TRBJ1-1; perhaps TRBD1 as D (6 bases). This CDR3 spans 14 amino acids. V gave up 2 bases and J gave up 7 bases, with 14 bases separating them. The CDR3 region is CASSLSTGRIEAFF. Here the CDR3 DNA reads TGTGCCAGCAGTTTAAGTACAGGGAGAATTGAAGCTTTCTTT.

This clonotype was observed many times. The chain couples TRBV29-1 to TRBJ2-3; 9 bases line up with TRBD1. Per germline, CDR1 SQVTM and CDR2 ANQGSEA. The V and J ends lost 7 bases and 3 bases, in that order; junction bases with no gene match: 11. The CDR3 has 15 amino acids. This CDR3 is CSARLAGQGTDTQYF. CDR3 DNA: TGCAGCGCTCGTCTCGCGGGACAGGGAACAGATACGCAGTATTTT.

CDR3 sequence: CATLDRGLEKLFF. The CDR3 DNA follows: TGTGCCACCTTGGACAGGGGGTTGGAAAAACTGTTTTTT. J is TRBJ1-4 and V is TRBV28, with TRBD1 matching over 10 bases. This CDR3 has 13 residues. The V and J ends lost 10 bases and 8 bases, in that order; junction bases with no gene match: 7. Germline V lookup: CDR1 MDHEN, CDR2 SYDVKM. Drawing the rest from reference TRBV28 and TRBJ1-4, the complete variable domain is DVKVTQSSRYLVKRTGEKVFLECVQDMDHENMFWYRQDPGLGLRLIYFSYDVKMKEKGDIPEGYSVSREKKERFSLILESASTNQTSMYLCATLDRGLEKLFFGSGTQLSVL.

CDR3 sequence (DNA): TGTGCCAGCACCCAGACTAGCGGGAGTACTCGCGAGCAGTACTTC. Amino acids: CASTQTSGSTREQYF. This rearrangement joins TRBV6-6 to TRBJ2-1, with 12 bases matching TRBD2. The J call may be faulty, since TRBJ2-7 better matches the DNA end. Germline CDR1 is MNHNY and CDR2 is SVGAGI (reference sequence). The CDR3 is 15 amino acids.

This CDR3 reads CASRGAWDEQFF. CDR3 bases: TGTGCCAGCAGGGGCGCCTGGGATGAGCAGTTCTTC. V usage is TRBV28 and J usage is TRBJ2-1; no clear D. Trimming cost V 6 bases and J 8 bases, with 11 bases left between them. Germline CDR1 and CDR2: MDHEN and SYDVKM. The CDR3 runs 12 residues.

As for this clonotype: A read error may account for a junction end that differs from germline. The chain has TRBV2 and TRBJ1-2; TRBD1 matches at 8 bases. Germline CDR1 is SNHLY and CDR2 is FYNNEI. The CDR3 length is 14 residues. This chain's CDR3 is CASSEAGQVYGHTF. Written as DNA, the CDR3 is TGTGCCAGCAGTGAAGCGGGACAGGTTTATGGCCACACCTTC.

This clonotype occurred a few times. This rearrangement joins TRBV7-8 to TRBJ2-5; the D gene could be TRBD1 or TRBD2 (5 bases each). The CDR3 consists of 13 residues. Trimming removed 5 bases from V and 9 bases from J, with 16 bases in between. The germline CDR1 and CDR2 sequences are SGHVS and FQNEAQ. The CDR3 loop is CASSRDVKWSQYF. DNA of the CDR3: TGTGCCAGCAGCCGGGACGTGAAATGGTCCCAGTACTTC.

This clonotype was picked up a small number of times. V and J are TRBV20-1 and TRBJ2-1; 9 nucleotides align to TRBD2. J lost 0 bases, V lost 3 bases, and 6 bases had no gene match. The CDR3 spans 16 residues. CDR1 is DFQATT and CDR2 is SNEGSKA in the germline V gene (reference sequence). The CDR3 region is CSARTSGRGSYNEQFF. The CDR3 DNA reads TGCAGTGCTAGGACTAGCGGTAGGGGCTCCTACAATGAGCAGTTCTTC.